This TCR beta chain was observed in a study of cytomegalovirus exposure and HLA in healthy donors. Points from the study as a whole: Fewer N-insertions (relative to the roughly 730-donor mean) were reportedly seen in an Asian-associated ancestry cluster in a later analysis. Specific recognition of CMV antigens was confirmed in vitro for a few chains (all CMV-associated).

A multiplex PCR was run with 60 Vbeta primers and 13 Jbeta primers. Authors' processing steps: A follow-up analysis tallied 86 million or so unique TCR beta chains, some 11 million shared. Clones were read by immunoSEQ multiplex PCR, and TCRdb kept only the in-frame ones, dropping some. That table is the source of V, J and clone size, and D and trimming were worked out from the DNA. Of about 300,000 clones listed, roughly 90% are singletons. Germline assignment: CDR1 SGDLS and CDR2 YYNGEE. V gave up 3 bases and J gave up 4 bases; unmatched junction bases: 17. The CDR3 covers 20 residues. This clone was detected only a few times. The antigen remains undetermined.

The V gene is TRBV9, the J gene TRBJ2-5; 14 bases map to TRBD2. This receptor was obtained from a man aged 35 to 55 in good health and CMV-seropositive. Sequencing input: PBMCs. CDR3 residues: CASSDGIGTSGSGRRETQYF. In DNA, the CDR3 is TGTGCCAGCAGCGACGGAATCGGGACTAGCGGGAGTGGTAGGAGAGAGACCCAGTACTTC. The variable domain in full, with the rest retrieved from reference TRBV9 and TRBJ2-5, is DSGVTQTPKHLITATGQRVTLRCSPRSGDLSVYWYQQSLDQGLQFLIQYYNGEERAKGNILERFSAQQFPDLHSELNLSSLELGDSALYFCASSDGIGTSGSGRRETQYFGPGTRLLVL.